The entry below describes one TCR beta chain. Its antigen remains unidentified. No much larger clone exists at a distance of one base, and base qualities are not known. Donors formed part of the validation cohort, which comprised 120 subjects and was distinct from the first cohort of under 800 subjects. This entry belongs to a study of cytomegalovirus exposure and HLA in healthy donors (dated by TCRdb to 2017 to 2019). For the study in its entirety: According to a later analysis, the 120 or so validation repertoires were produced on the same platform as the approximately 610 repertoires of the first cohort. The aim of the study was to test whether cataloging public T cell receptors could identify signatures of past pathogen exposure. Besides the first cohort of around 670 subjects, a separate validation cohort made up of roughly 130 different subjects was used. The study combined high-throughput TCR immunosequencing, statistical association of individual TCRs with disease status, and machine learning to predict cytomegalovirus infection status. Overall results and qualifications from the work: A later analysis found that TCRs clustered in the first cohort also tended to co-occur in the 120 validation repertoires, with approximately 93% of cluster scores above 0. The authors suggested that the approach could potentially be extended to other disease states and immunological phenotypes. The classifier was reported to diagnose cytomegalovirus status with high specificity and sensitivity in both the original and validation cohorts. All 120 or so repertoires were used to score co-occurrence in the validation cohort in a later analysis, because that analysis had no HLA typing for the cohort. In vitro tests confirmed that a few of the cytomegalovirus-associated TCR beta chains recognize cytomegalovirus antigens. The study listed approximately 150 TCR beta chains as associated with cytomegalovirus. While some public TCRs were present in many individuals, most TCR sequences turned up only very rarely across donors.

Trimming at the junction amounts to 7 bases on V and 6 bases on J, and the germline ends lie 10 bases apart. From the cysteine up to the phenylalanine, the CDR3 has a length of 11 residues. The kept DNA is CDR3 alone, 33 bases in frame from the first base. The germline V gene gives CDR1 as MNHEY and CDR2 as SVGAGI. The library came from the immunoSEQ multiplex PCR assay. Concerning the study's data processing: A statistical classification framework was developed to diagnose cytomegalovirus status using the catalog of TCR beta chain sequences. Held by TCRdb, this immuneACCESS table contains in-frame sequences only and omits some clones. Under half of the omission traces to an unresolved V gene where checked; the cause of the rest is unknown. That table is the source of V, J and clone size, and D and trimming were worked out from the DNA. The sample yields hundreds of thousands of clones; approximately 90% were counted once. Under 0.9% of the sample rests with the top ten.

The sample was PBMCs. This sequence was found in a woman in her late teens or twenties in good health and CMV-seronegative. The V gene is TRBV6-5 and the J gene is TRBJ2-7; TRBD1 is a weak D gene call, 6 bases matching. The nucleotides read TGTGCCAGCACCCTCAGGGGCGAGCAGTACTTC. Its product reads: CASTLRGEQYF.